The entry below gives a single T cell receptor beta chain sequence along with its context. Its antigen is still unknown. No qualities accompany the bases; no much larger clone lies one base away. This record comes from a study of blood T cells in healthy people across ages (dated by TCRdb to 2013 to 2016). For the wider study: In model experiments, roughly one uniquely barcoded TCR beta cDNA molecule per two T cells was captured by template switching. Age-related changes in TCR beta repertoire diversity were measured in the study by deep sequencing normalized with unique cDNA molecular identifiers. The donors were divided into four age groups: young (average approximately 17 years), middle-aged (roughly 40), aged (roughly 66) and long-lived (roughly 82). Donors of different ages were randomly distributed across sequencing lanes to avoid experimental bias. Two additional independent replicas of 1 million unique cDNA reads from the same blood draw were analyzed for two donors (one aged 18 to 29 and one aged 80 or older).

The CDR3 goes from the cysteine to the phenylalanine over 15 residues. The entry retains the CDR3 DNA only, 45 bases that are in frame from base 1. From the germline V gene, CDR1 is SGHNT and CDR2 is YENEEA. V and J are truncated by 6 bases and 5 bases respectively, leaving an intervening sequence of 18 bases. The roughly 38 donors, aged about 6 to 95 years, were systemically healthy Caucasian individuals from Russia. Each donor gave ten milliliters of peripheral blood, collected into EDTA-treated Vacutainer tubes. Ficoll-Paque density-gradient centrifugation was used to isolate PBMCs, with at least 7 million per sample. Trizol reagent was used to extract total RNA from PBMCs, with at least 5 micrograms per sample. For every donor, an aliquot of PBMCs went through flow cytometry to measure the percentages of naive CD45RAhigh/CD27high T cells. What the authors observed across the whole study: As age increased, observed TCR beta diversity per million T cells dropped in a roughly linear way, and a significant reduction was already evident by age approximately 40. Estimates of total diversity based on one million sequenced T cells were considered lower bounds and underestimates. There was a strong correlation between observed TCR beta diversity and the percentage of naive T cells measured by flow cytometry. Because profiling used bulk unsorted PBMCs, naive and antigen-experienced compartments could not be compared conclusively. Compared with the aged group, the long-lived group had more naive CD4+ T cells, fewer expanded clones and increased TCR diversity, suggesting age selection. Donor CMV infection status was unknown, potentially confounding age-related changes in expanded clonotypes.

To prepare the library, 5' RACE was applied. The run used an Illumina HiSeq 2500. A second roughly 6 to 12 cycle PCR used a sample-barcoded 5' primer and a J-beta primer mix. A template-switch 5' adaptor carrying 12 random nucleotides introduced a unique molecular identifier onto each TCR beta cDNA molecule. At least 2.5 million CDR3-containing paired-end reads were obtained from each sample. All of the RNA was converted into first-strand cDNA using the Mint cDNA synthesis kit, with a TRBC-specific oligonucleotide serving as the primer. Following uracil-DNA glycosylase treatment, all cDNA underwent a first 18-cycle PCR with the universal primers M1SS and BC2_uni_R. Processing in the source paper ran as follows. Each sample was normalized by randomly selecting 1 million high-quality reads, each carrying a distinct molecular identifier. Reads with shared molecular identifiers were discarded instead of being binned into consensus sequences. MiTCR, with a Q25 quality threshold and the strictest error-elimination algorithm, was used for CDR3 identification, clonotype clustering and error correction. A nonparametric unseen species model with Euler transformation was used to estimate lower-bound total TCR beta diversity. Using fastp trimming at Q25 and MiXCR clonotype assembly, TCRdb reanalyzed the public sequencing data and kept in-frame beta chains. CDR3 protein sequences are deduplicated, and each keeps its most common genes and DNA. The V and J calls, along with clone size, are taken from TCRdb and not from the paper's own processing. This sample gives about 900,000 distinct CDR3 sequences in total; around 46% of them show up just once. The ten top clones hold about an eighth of the sample.

The receptor was derived from a man younger than 45 in good health. The chain couples TRBV11-3 to TRBJ2-3; the D segment could be TRBD1, given 6 matching bases. The sequenced material came from blood. The DNA is as follows: TGTGCCAGCAGTTTCGGTGGGGGCTCTAGAGATACGCAGTATTTT. Its protein is CASSFGGGSRDTQYF.